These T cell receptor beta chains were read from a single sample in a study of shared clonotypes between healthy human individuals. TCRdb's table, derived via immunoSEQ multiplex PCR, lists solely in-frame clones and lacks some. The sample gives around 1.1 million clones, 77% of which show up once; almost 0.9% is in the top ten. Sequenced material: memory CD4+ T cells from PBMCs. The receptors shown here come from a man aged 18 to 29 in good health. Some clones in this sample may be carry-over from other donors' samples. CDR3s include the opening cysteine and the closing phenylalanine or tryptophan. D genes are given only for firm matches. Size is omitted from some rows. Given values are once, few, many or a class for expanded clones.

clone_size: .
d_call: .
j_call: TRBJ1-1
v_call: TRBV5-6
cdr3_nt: TGTGCCAGCAGCTTGCGGAGGGCAGAGCAAGCTTTCTTT
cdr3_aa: CASSLRRAEQAFF

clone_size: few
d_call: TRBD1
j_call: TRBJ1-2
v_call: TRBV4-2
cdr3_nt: TGTGCCAGCAGCCAGGCCCAGGGACAGGGATCGTATGGCTACACCTTC
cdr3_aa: CASSQAQGQGSYGYTF

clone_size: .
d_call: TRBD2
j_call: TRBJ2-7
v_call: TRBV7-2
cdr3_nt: TGTGCCAGCACCCGAGGGCGCGGGAGTTCCTACGAGCAGTACTTC
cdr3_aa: CASTRGRGSSYEQYF

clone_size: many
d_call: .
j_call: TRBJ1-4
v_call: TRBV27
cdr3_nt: TGTGCCAGCAGTTTATTGGGGAGGGAAGGGAAAAAACTGTTTTTT
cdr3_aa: CASSLLGREGKKLFF

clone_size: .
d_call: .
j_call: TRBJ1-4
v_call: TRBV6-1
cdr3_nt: TGTGCCAGCACCCTCGGTGGGGCAACTAATGAAAAACTGTTTTTT
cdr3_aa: CASTLGGATNEKLFF

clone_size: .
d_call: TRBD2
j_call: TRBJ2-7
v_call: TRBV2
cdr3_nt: TGTGCCAGCAAAGGATCTAGCGGCTCCTCCAGCTCCTACGAGCAGTACTTC
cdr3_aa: CASKGSSGSSSSYEQYF

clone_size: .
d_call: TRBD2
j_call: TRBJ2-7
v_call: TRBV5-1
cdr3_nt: TGCGCCAGCAGCGATAGCGGGAGGGCCATCGACGAGCAGTACTTC
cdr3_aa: CASSDSGRAIDEQYF

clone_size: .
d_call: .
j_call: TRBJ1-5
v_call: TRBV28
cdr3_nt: TGTGCCAGCAGCCCGAGACCCCTTACAGGACAGCCCCAGCATTTT
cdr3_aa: CASSPRPLTGQPQHF

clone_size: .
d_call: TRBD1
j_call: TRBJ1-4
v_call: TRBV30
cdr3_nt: TGTGCCTGGAGTGGACGGACAGGGGGCGTCGGTGAAAAACTGTTTTTT
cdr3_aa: CAWSGRTGGVGEKLFF

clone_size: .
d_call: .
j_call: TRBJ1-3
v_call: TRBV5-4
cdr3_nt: TGTGCCAGCAGCTTCGGGCGAACGTCTGGAAACACCATATATTTT
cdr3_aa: CASSFGRTSGNTIYF

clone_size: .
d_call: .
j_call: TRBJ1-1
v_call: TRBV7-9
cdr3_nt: TGTGCCAGCAGCTCGGGTATTCTGGCTTTCTTT
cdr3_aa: CASSSGILAFF

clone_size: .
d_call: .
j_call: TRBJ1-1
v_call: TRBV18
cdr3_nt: TGTGCCAGCTCACCATCGAGGCGGGGTCCCTCATCCCAGAACACTGAAGCTTTCTTT
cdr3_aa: CASSPSRRGPSSQNTEAFF

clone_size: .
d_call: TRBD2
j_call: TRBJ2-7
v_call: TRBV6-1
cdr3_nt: TGTGCCAGCAAAGAACTAGCGGGAGAGGACGAGCAGTACTTC
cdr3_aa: CASKELAGEDEQYF

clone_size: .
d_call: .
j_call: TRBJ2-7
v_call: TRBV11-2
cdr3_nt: TGTGCCAGCAGGCGGGCGGAAGACGGTGCGAGCTCCTACGAGCAGTACTTC
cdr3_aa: CASRRAEDGASSYEQYF

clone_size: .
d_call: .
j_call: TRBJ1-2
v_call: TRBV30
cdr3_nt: TGTGCCTGGACCTCAGGGTACTATGGCTACACCTTC
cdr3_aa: CAWTSGYYGYTF

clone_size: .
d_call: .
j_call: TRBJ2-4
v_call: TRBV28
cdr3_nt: TGTGCCAGCAGTCTTGTAGCCAAAAACATTCAGTACTTC
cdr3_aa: CASSLVAKNIQYF

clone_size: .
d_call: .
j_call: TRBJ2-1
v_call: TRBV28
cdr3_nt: TGTGCCAGCAGCCCCGACAGTTACAATGAGCAGTTCTTC
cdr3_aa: CASSPDSYNEQFF

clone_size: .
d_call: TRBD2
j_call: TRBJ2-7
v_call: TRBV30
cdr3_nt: TGTGCCTGGGCGGGAGGCTACGAGCAGTACTTC
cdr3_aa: CAWAGGYEQYF

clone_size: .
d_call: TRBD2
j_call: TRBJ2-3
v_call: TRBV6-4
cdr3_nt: TGTGCCAGCGCTCCTAGCGGGACACGCACAGATACGCAGTATTTT
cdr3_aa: CASAPSGTRTDTQYF

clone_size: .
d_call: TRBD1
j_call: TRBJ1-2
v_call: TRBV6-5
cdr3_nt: TGTGCCAGCAGTTACTCACTTACAGGGGGCGGTGGCTACACCTTC
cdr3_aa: CASSYSLTGGGGYTF

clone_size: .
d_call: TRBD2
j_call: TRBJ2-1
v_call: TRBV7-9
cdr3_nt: TGTGCCAGCAGCCCAAACCAAAGGACTAGCGGGATGCGGAATGAGCAGTTCTTC
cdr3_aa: CASSPNQRTSGMRNEQFF

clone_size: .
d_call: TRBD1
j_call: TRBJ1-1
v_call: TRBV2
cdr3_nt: TGTGCCAGCAGAACCGACAGGGGGCGAGTCAACACTGAAGCTTTCTTT
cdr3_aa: CASRTDRGRVNTEAFF

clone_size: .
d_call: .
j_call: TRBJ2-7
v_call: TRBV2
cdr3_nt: TGTGCCAGCAGGTTTTTCTATTACGAGCAGTACTTC
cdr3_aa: CASRFFYYEQYF

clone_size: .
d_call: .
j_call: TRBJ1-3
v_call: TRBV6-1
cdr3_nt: TGTGCCAGCAGTGTGGACGGAAGCTCTGGAAACACCATATATTTT
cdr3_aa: CASSVDGSSGNTIYF

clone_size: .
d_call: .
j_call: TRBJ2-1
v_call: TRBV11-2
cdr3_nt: TGTGCCAGCAGCGACCTAAGGGACCCGAGTGAGCAGTTCTTC
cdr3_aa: CASSDLRDPSEQFF

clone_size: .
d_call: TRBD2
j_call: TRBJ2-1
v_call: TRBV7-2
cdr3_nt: TGTGCCAGCAGCTTGAGCCTAGCGGGAGCCTACAATGAGCAGTTCTTC
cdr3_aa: CASSLSLAGAYNEQFF

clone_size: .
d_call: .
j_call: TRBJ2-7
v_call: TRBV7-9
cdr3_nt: TGTGCCAGCAGCCCAAGCAGTCCCAGGGGTAACAACGAGCAGTACTTC
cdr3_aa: CASSPSSPRGNNEQYF

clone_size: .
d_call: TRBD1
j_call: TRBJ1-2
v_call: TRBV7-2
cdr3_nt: TGTGCCAGCAGCTCGGGACAGAATACAATAGATGGCTACACCTTC
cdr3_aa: CASSSGQNTIDGYTF

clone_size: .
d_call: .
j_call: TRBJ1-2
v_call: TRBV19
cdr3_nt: TGTGCCAGTAGTATGCGGGGGGGCCGAGCAAACTATGGCTACACCTTC
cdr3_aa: CASSMRGGRANYGYTF

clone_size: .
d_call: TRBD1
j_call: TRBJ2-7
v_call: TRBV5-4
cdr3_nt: TGTGCCAGCAGCCCTGACAGGGGGTCCTACGAGCAGTACTTC
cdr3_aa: CASSPDRGSYEQYF

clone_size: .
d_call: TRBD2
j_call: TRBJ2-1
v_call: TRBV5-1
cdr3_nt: TGCGCCAGCAGCAGGGAGGGTGACTACAATGAGCAGTTCTTC
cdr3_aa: CASSREGDYNEQFF

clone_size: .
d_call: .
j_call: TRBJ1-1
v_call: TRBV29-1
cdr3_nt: TGCAGCGTTGATAACCCGCGGACAAAGATAGAAGCTTTCTTT
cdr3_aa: CSVDNPRTKIEAFF

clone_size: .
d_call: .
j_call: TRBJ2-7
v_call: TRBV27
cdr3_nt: TGTGCCAGCAGTTTATCAGCGGCCTACGAGCAGTACTTC
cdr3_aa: CASSLSAAYEQYF

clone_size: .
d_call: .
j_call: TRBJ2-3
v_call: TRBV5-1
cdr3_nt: TGCGCCAGCAGCCGACAGGGAGGGATCCTTACAGATACGCAGTATTTT
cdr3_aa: CASSRQGGILTDTQYF

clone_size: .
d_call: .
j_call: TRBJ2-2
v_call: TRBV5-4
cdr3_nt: TGTGCCAGCAGCCCTGCGGGACGACAGAACACCGGGGAGCTGTTTTTT
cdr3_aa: CASSPAGRQNTGELFF

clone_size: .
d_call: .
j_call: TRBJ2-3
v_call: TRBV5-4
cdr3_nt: TGTGCCAGCAGCTTCAGGCGATCGATCACAGATACGCAGTATTTT
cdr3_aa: CASSFRRSITDTQYF

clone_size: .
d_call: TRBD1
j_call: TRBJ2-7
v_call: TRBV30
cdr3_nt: TGTGCCTGGGAAACGCTCGGGACAGGCGGGACCTACGAGCAGTACTTC
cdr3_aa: CAWETLGTGGTYEQYF

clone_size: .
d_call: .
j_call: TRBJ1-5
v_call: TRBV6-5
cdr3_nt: TGTGCCAGCAGGTTGGGTAGCAATCAGCCCCAGCATTTT
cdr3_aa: CASRLGSNQPQHF

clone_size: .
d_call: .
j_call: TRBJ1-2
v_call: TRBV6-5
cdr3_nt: TGTGCCAGCAGTTACTCGCCCCCAGGGACCATCTATGGCTACACCTTC
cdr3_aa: CASSYSPPGTIYGYTF

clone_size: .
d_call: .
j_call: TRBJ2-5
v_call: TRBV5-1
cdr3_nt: TGCGCCAGCAGCTTTTTAACGTACCAAGAGACCCAGTACTTC
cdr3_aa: CASSFLTYQETQYF

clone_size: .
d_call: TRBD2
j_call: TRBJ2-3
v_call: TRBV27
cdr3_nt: TGTGCCAGCAGTTTCAAGCGGGAGACAGATACGCAGTATTTT
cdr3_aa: CASSFKRETDTQYF

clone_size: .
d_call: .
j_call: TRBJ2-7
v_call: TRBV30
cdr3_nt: TGTGCCTCCACAGGGTGGGGATACGAGCAGTACTTC
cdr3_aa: CASTGWGYEQYF

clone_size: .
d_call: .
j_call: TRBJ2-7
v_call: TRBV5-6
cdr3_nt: TGTGCCAGCAGCTTTGGGCTGGGGGACACTGCCTACGAGCAGTACTTC
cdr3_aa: CASSFGLGDTAYEQYF

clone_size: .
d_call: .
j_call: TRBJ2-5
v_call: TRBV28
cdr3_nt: TGTGCCAGCAGTTTCGGGGCCAAAAAGACCCAGTACTTC
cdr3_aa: CASSFGAKKTQYF